This passage covers 27 T cell receptor beta chains from one sample sequenced in a study of graft-versus-host responses after intestinal transplantation. The antigens of these receptors remain unknown. TCRdb keeps only in-frame clones here, not all; method: immunoSEQ multiplex PCR. This table holds 84,000 or so clones, 80% to 85% found once. This sample comprised unstimulated CD4+ T cells sorted from spleen or lymph node cells, obtained before intestinal transplant. The receptor set was obtained from a human donor who received an intestinal transplant.

The rearrangement links TRBV28 to TRBJ1-2; 7 bases are shared with TRBD1. Germline trimming cut 5 bases from V and 2 bases from J; bases unmatched to any gene: 5. CDR1 is MDHEN and CDR2 is SYDVKM in the germline V gene. CDR3 length: 14 amino acids. CDR3 in DNA: TGTGCCAGCAGTCGGCAGGGGGGAAACTATGGCTACACCTTC. Its translation is CASSRQGGNYGYTF.

The V gene is TRBV30, the J gene TRBJ1-4; no reliable D call. Trimming stripped 3 bases from V and 4 bases from J, with 21 bases between. Looked up from germline, CDR1 is GTSNPN and CDR2 is SVGIG (reference sequence). This CDR3 region has 17 residues. The CDR3 region is CAWRERTKEFGNEKLFF. The CDR3 DNA reads TGTGCCTGGAGGGAACGTACGAAGGAGTTTGGTAATGAAAAACTGTTTTTT. The complete variable domain, with remaining parts taken from reference TRBV30 and TRBJ1-4, reads SQTIHQWPATLVQPVGSPLSLECTVEGTSNPNLYWYRQAAGRGLQLLFYSVGIGQISSEVPQNLSASRPQDRQFILSSKKLLLSDSGFYLCAWRERTKEFGNEKLFFGSGTQLSVL.

The genes are TRBV11-2 and TRBJ1-4; D not certain. The V end was cut by 5 bases, the J end by 6 bases, with 13 bases between. CDR3 length: 14 residues. Germline V CDR1 and CDR2: SGHAT, FQNNGV. CDR3 nucleotides: TGTGCCAGCAGCCGTAGACGGGATGATGAAAAACTGTTTTTT. It translates to CASSRRRDDEKLFF.

This chain uses TRBV6-6 with TRBJ2-5; unclear D gene. V was clipped by 0 bases and J by 5 bases, with 4 bases between them. In germline, CDR1 is MNHNY, CDR2 SVGAGI (reference sequence). This CDR3 spans 12 amino acids. The CDR3 DNA sequence: TGTGCCAGCAGTTACTCGAGGGAGACCCAGTACTTC. This translates into CASSYSRETQYF.

The chain recombines TRBV7-9 with TRBJ2-7; 8 nucleotides align to TRBD2. Per germline, CDR1 SEHNR and CDR2 FQNEAQ (reference sequence). The CDR3 contains 18 residues. V lost 2 bases, J lost 2 bases, and 14 bases stayed unmatched. For the CDR3, the DNA is TGTGCCAGCAGCTTAAGGCGCCCCGGGGGGCGGGGGGCCTACGAGCAGTACTTC. Its protein product is CASSLRRPGGRGAYEQYF.

This clone was observed a handful of times. The V gene is TRBV6-6, the J gene TRBJ2-5; 9 bases align to TRBD1. After removal of 2 bases from V and 2 bases from J, the junction contained 0 bases not matched to a gene. The CDR3 sequence is 14 residues long. Germline V CDR1 and CDR2: MNHNY, SVGAGI (reference sequence). CDR3 nucleotide sequence: TGTGCCAGCAGTTACGACAGGGGGCAAGAGACCCAGTACTTC. Its translation: CASSYDRGQETQYF.

This clone appeared a single time. The chain links TRBV10-3 to TRBJ2-6; tentatively, D is TRBD1 (5 bases). This CDR3 has 15 amino acids. V was trimmed by 7 bases and J by 2 bases, leaving 12 bases between them. Germline values: CDR1 ENHRY, CDR2 SYGVKD. This chain's CDR3 is CAIKPEGAGANVLTF. Written as DNA, the CDR3 is TGTGCCATCAAACCCGAAGGGGCTGGGGCCAACGTCCTGACTTTC.

V usage is TRBV10-3 and J usage is TRBJ2-7; unclear D gene. The CDR3 runs to 12 residues. Germline-derived CDR1 and CDR2 are ENHRY and SYGVKD. Trimming took 6 bases from V and 0 from J, leaving 6 bases between them. The CDR3 DNA reads as TGTGCCATCAGAGCTTCCTCCTACGAGCAGTACTTC. This encodes CAIRASSYEQYF.

The chain combines TRBV5-1 with TRBJ1-1, with D uncertain. The CDR3 spans 12 residues. Germline V gene data show CDR1 as SGHRS and CDR2 as YFSETQ. Trimming shortened V by 6 bases and J by 3 bases, and 9 bases separated the two germline ends. CDR3 loop: CASKQADTEAFF. The DNA of the CDR3 is TGCGCCAGCAAGCAGGCTGACACTGAAGCTTTCTTT.

This clone was picked up one time. This chain links TRBV27 with TRBJ2-1, with TRBD1 as a possible D gene (6 bases). V was pared by 6 bases and J by 7 bases, with 22 bases between. CDR3 length: 16 amino acids. Germline V lookup: CDR1 MNHEY, CDR2 SMNVEV (reference sequence). This CDR3 is CASSLLSGTRQNEQFF. The CDR3 nucleotides read TGTGCCAGCAGCCTCTTATCCGGGACAAGGCAGAATGAGCAGTTCTTC.

V usage is TRBV15 and J usage is TRBJ1-2; D remains ambiguous. The V end was cut by 3 bases, the J end by 5 bases, with 10 bases between. From germline, CDR1 is LNHNV and CDR2 YYDKDF (reference sequence). This CDR3 region has 13 residues. CDR3 sequence reads: CATSSGTGYGYTF. The CDR3 DNA reads TGTGCCACCAGCAGTGGAACGGGGTATGGCTACACCTTC.

The chain employs TRBV19 and TRBJ2-5, with D possibly matching TRBD1 (5 bases). V dropped 5 bases and J dropped 5 bases, with 15 bases sitting between them. The CDR3 is 14 amino acids. The germline V gene encodes CDR1 LNHDA and CDR2 SQIVND (reference sequence). The CDR3 DNA reads TGTGCCAGTAGTTCAGGAGTGGGGCTCGAGACCCAGTACTTC. This encodes CASSSGVGLETQYF.

The rearrangement uses TRBV29-1 and TRBJ2-5; a weak D match, TRBD2 (5 bases). Germline V gives CDR1 SQVTM, CDR2 ANQGSEA. Deletions cut 6 bases from V and 7 bases from J, with 21 bases between. CDR3 length: 14 amino acids. CDR3: CSVRRERLRGTQYF. CDR3 in DNA: TGCAGCGTCCGACGTGAACGCCTCCGGGGGACCCAGTACTTC.

In its sample, this clone was seen once. This chain connects TRBV10-3 to TRBJ1-4, with 7 bases matching TRBD1. The CDR3 sequence is 13 residues long. With 9 bases clipped from V and 1 base from J, the junction kept 2 bases outside the gene matches. Germline CDR1 ENHRY, CDR2 SYGVKD. CDR3 protein: CAIRGLTNEKLFF. DNA of the CDR3: TGTGCCATAAGGGGGCTAACTAATGAAAAACTGTTTTTT.

This clone was detected only a few times. The chain employs TRBV5-1 and TRBJ2-3, with 7 nucleotides matching TRBD1. V dropped 4 bases and J dropped 2; count of bases not matched to a gene: 4. This CDR3 is built from 14 residues. In germline, CDR1 is SGHRS, CDR2 YFSETQ. CDR3 in DNA: TGCGCCAGCAGCAGGGACAGACTCACAGATACGCAGTATTTT. This gives the protein CASSRDRLTDTQYF.

The chain has TRBV10-1 and TRBJ2-5; 7 positions agree with TRBD1. Germline V lookup: CDR1 WNHNN, CDR2 SYGVQD (reference sequence). V gave up 6 bases and J gave up 4 bases; unmatched junction bases: 2. The CDR3 is 12 amino acids. The CDR3 reads CASSRDRETQYF. As DNA, the CDR3 is TGCGCCAGCAGCCGGGACAGAGAGACCCAGTACTTC.

J is TRBJ2-7 and V is TRBV5-1; no definite D call. The germline V gene has CDR1 SGHRS and CDR2 YFSETQ. The CDR3 contains 14 residues. V was trimmed by 4 bases and J by 3 bases, leaving 14 bases between them. CDR3 protein: CASSTVAGSYEQYF. Here the CDR3 DNA reads TGCGCCAGCAGCACGGTGGCAGGAAGCTACGAGCAGTACTTC.

The CDR3 reads CASSLGDFGGGYTF. In DNA form, the CDR3 reads TGCGCCAGCAGCTTGGGGGACTTCGGGGGTGGCTACACCTTC. The chain carries TRBV5-1 and TRBJ1-2; possibly TRBD1 for D (5 bases). The CDR3 length is 14 residues. With 0 bases removed from V and 7 bases from J, the gap between germline ends came to 13 bases. Per germline, CDR1 SGHRS and CDR2 YFSETQ.

V and J are TRBV6-4 and TRBJ2-5; no firm D call. The CDR3 is made up of 16 amino acids. Germline loops: CDR1 MRHNA, CDR2 SNTAGT. The V end lost 2 bases, the J end lost 4 bases, and 17 bases lay between the germline ends. In DNA, the CDR3 is TGTGCCAGCAGTGACAGGAGAAAATTGGTGGGAGAGACCCAGTACTTC. Translated, it gives CASSDRRKLVGETQYF.

The chain has TRBV10-2 and TRBJ1-4, with a possible D match to TRBD1 (5 bases). The CDR3 consists of 14 residues. Germline loops: CDR1 WSHSY, CDR2 SAAADI. Trimming pared 8 bases from V and 0 bases from J, leaving 10 bases between. The CDR3 loop reads CASQGPTTNEKLFF. The CDR3 DNA is TGCGCCAGCCAGGGCCCCACAACTAATGAAAAACTGTTTTTT.

In DNA form, the CDR3 reads TGTGCCAGCAGCTTGTGGGCAGGAGGGGAAGCTTTCTTT. This encodes CASSLWAGGEAFF. The rearrangement links TRBV5-4 to TRBJ1-1; no definite D call. The CDR3 has 13 amino acids. V was pared by 1 base and J by 8 bases, with 12 bases between. Germline V gene lookup returns CDR1 SGHNT and CDR2 YYREEE (reference sequence).

This clone was seen a handful of times. The chain carries TRBV6-1 and TRBJ1-2; no firm D call. Germline loops: CDR1 MNHNS, CDR2 SASEGT. CDR3 length: 13 residues. Trimming stripped 5 bases from V and 3 bases from J, with 10 bases between. The CDR3 region has the DNA TGTGCCAGCAGTTTGGAGGTTGACTATGGCTACACCTTC. Its translation is CASSLEVDYGYTF.

The chain uses TRBV21-1 and TRBJ1-1. TRBV21-1 is described as a pseudogene. The CDR3 spans 15 residues. The CDR3 nucleotides are TGTGCCAGCAGCAAATTGGAGGTCCTGGACACTGAAGCTTTCTTT. This codes for CASSKLEVLDTEAFF.

This rearrangement joins TRBV2 to TRBJ1-1; D might be TRBD1 (6 bases). V dropped 1 base and J dropped 5 bases, with 14 bases sitting between them. Germline V gives CDR1 SNHLY, CDR2 FYNNEI. The CDR3 consists of 15 residues. CDR3 coding DNA: TGTGCCAGCAGTGAAGAGTGGGGGCGTGGGACTGAAGCTTTCTTT. Translation gives CASSEEWGRGTEAFF.

This clone has just a few counts. The chain has TRBV7-6 and TRBJ2-1; 15 bases align to TRBD2. Germline V gene sequence: CDR1 SGHVS, CDR2 FNYEAQ. The trim removed 5 bases at V and 7 bases at J, leaving 6 bases unmatched. The CDR3 is 16 amino acids. In DNA, the CDR3 is TGTGCCAGCAGCCTCCGGACTAGCGGGGGGGCAAATGAGCAGTTCTTC. It translates to CASSLRTSGGANEQFF.

CDR3 in DNA: TGTGCCAGCAGCTCTGGGTCAGGGCATCAGCCCCAGCATTTT. This gives the protein CASSSGSGHQPQHF. This chain connects TRBV7-9 to TRBJ1-5; possibly TRBD1 for D (5 bases). Between the trimmed V and J ends, which lost 4 bases and 5 bases, there was a span of 12 bases. Per the germline V gene, CDR1 is SEHNR and CDR2 is FQNEAQ (reference sequence). CDR3 length: 14 amino acids.

This chain links TRBV10-3 with TRBJ1-5; D not certain. CDR1 is ENHRY and CDR2 is SYGVKD in the germline V gene. This CDR3 comprises 15 residues. With 6 bases removed from V and 0 bases from J, the gap between germline ends came to 12 bases. CDR3 sequence (DNA): TGTGCCATCAGCCCGGACGGACTTAGCAATCAGCCCCAGCATTTT. Amino acids: CAISPDGLSNQPQHF.